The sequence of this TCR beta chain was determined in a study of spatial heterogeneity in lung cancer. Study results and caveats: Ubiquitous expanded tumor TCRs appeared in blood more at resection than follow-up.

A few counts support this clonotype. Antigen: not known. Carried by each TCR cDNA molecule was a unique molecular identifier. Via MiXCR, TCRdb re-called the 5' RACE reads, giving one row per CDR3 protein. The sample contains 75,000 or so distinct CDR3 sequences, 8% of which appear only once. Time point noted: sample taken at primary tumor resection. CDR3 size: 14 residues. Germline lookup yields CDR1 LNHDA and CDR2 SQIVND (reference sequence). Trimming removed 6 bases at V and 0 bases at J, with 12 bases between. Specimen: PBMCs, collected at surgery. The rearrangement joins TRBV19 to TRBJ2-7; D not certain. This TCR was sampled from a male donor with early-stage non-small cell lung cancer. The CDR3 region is CASRRTQSSYEQYF. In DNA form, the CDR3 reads TGTGCCAGTAGGAGAACACAAAGCTCCTACGAGCAGTACTTC.